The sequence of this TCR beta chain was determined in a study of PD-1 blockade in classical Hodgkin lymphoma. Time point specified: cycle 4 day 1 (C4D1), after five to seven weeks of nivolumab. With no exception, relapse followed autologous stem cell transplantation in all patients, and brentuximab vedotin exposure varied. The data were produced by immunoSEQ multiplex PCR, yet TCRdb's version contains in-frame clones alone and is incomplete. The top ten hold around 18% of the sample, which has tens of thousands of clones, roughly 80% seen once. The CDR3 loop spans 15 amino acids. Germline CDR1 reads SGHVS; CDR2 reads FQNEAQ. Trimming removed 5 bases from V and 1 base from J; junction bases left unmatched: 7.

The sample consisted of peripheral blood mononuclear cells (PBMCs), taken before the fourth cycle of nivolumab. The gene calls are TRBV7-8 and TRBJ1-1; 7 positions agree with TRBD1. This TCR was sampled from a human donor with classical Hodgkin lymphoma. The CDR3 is CASSPYWTGNTEAFF. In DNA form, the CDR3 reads TGTGCCAGCAGCCCCTATTGGACAGGGAACACTGAAGCTTTCTTT.